Listed here are 13 T cell receptor beta chains from one sample, sequenced in a study of blood T cell repertoires in COVID-19 (dated by TCRdb to 2020 to 2022). Library preparation employed the immunoSEQ multiplex PCR assay. Held by TCRdb, this immuneACCESS table contains in-frame sequences only and omits some clones. Under half of the omission traces to an unresolved V gene where checked; the cause of the rest is unknown. This sample is represented by 310,000 or so clones; about 87% of them were singletons. 8% to 9% of the sample rests with the top ten. Sequencing was performed on PBMCs or T cells enriched from blood (not recorded which). These receptors originate from a woman between 18 and 29 years old who had recovered from COVID-19.

V usage is TRBV6-5 and J usage is TRBJ1-1, with D perhaps TRBD1 (5 bases). V was pared by 6 bases and J by 1 base, with 9 bases between. CDR1 MNHEY and CDR2 SVGAGI come from the germline V gene. CDR3 length: 13 residues. The CDR3 here is CASSLDRNTEAFF. CDR3 bases: TGTGCCAGCAGCCTAGACAGGAACACTGAAGCTTTCTTT.

This chain uses TRBV5-4 with TRBJ2-7; TRBD2 matches at 9 bases. The CDR3 consists of 16 residues. V lost 4 bases and J lost 6; bases outside the gene matches: 14. Germline lookup yields CDR1 SGHNT and CDR2 YYREEE (reference sequence). CDR3: CASSPWGSGSLSEQYF. The CDR3 DNA sequence: TGTGCCAGCAGCCCCTGGGGTAGCGGGAGTTTAAGCGAGCAGTACTTC.

The chain carries TRBV14 and TRBJ1-3; TRBD1 aligns across 7 bases. The CDR3 consists of 15 residues. In germline, CDR1 is SGHDN, CDR2 FVKESK. V lost 4 bases and J lost 2; bases outside the gene matches: 5. The DNA for the CDR3 is TGTGCCAGCAGCCCAAAGACAGGGACTGGAAACACCATATATTTT. As protein: CASSPKTGTGNTIYF.

The rearrangement links TRBV24-1 to TRBJ2-1, with 8 bases fitting TRBD1. This CDR3 is 14 amino acids long. From germline, CDR1 is KGHDR and CDR2 SFDVKD. Unmatched junction bases numbered 8, after V lost 11 bases and J lost 3 bases. The CDR3 DNA is TGTGCCATTAGCCGACAGGGGCTCTACAATGAGCAGTTCTTC. Protein product: CAISRQGLYNEQFF.

This clone was picked up one time. V is TRBV5-1 and J is TRBJ1-2; 10 bases align to TRBD1. In germline, CDR1 is SGHRS, CDR2 YFSETQ. This CDR3 region has 15 residues. Trimming cost V 2 bases and J 5 bases; bases outside gene matches: 6. The chain's CDR3 is CASSFTGTGEYGYTF. Here the CDR3 DNA reads TGCGCCAGCAGCTTCACCGGGACAGGGGAGTATGGCTACACCTTC.

The V and J genes are TRBV7-2 and TRBJ2-7; 13 nucleotides match TRBD2. The CDR3 extends over 16 amino acids. CDR1 is SGHTA, CDR2 FQGNSA, per germline. Losses at the gene ends were 3 bases for V and 4 bases for J; bases not matched to a gene: 6. The CDR3 region is CASSLRTSGSLYEQYF. The CDR3, as DNA: TGTGCCAGCAGCTTGCGGACTAGCGGGAGTCTTTACGAGCAGTACTTC.

The chain has TRBV5-6 and TRBJ1-2; D may be TRBD1 (5 bases). CDR3 length: 13 amino acids. CDR1 and CDR2 (germline): SGHDT, YYEEEE. Trimming pared 0 bases from V and 4 bases from J, leaving 7 bases between. CDR3 residues: CASSLVTVYGYTF. The CDR3 bases are TGTGCCAGCAGCTTGGTGACAGTCTATGGCTACACCTTC. Full variable domain (missing parts from reference TRBV5-6 and TRBJ1-2): DAGVTQSPTHLIKTRGQQVTLRCSPKSGHDTVSWYQQALGQGPQFIFQYYEEEERQRGNFPDRFSGHQFPNYSSELNVNALLLGDSALYLCASSLVTVYGYTFGSGTRLTVV.

The chain joins TRBV28 to TRBJ1-1; the match to TRBD1 covers 8 bases. This CDR3 is 15 amino acids long. The germline V gene has CDR1 MDHEN and CDR2 SYDVKM. V lost 4 bases, J lost 0 bases, and 4 bases stayed unmatched. CDR3 loop: CASSWGTGMNTEAFF. CDR3 DNA: TGTGCCAGCAGTTGGGGGACAGGCATGAACACTGAAGCTTTCTTT.

A word on this clone: Germline is not matched at one junction end, which may reflect a read error. V is TRBV4-2 and J is TRBJ2-3; D is unclear. This CDR3 has 15 amino acids. CDR1 is LGHNA and CDR2 is YNFKEQ in the germline V gene. The CDR3 DNA reads as TGTGCCAGCAGCAAAGACCTATCTGGCACAGATACGCAGTATTTT. This translates into CASSKDLSGTDTQYF.

The V and J genes are TRBV10-3 and TRBJ1-1, with no clear D. Germline CDR1 reads ENHRY; CDR2 reads SYGVKD. The CDR3 covers 12 residues. The V end was cut by 6 bases, the J end by 1 base, with 6 bases between. The CDR3 region is CAISLANTEAFF. In DNA form, the CDR3 reads TGTGCCATCAGCTTGGCGAACACTGAAGCTTTCTTT.

In this sample, this clone turned up a few times. The chain links TRBV2 to TRBJ1-1; 10 nucleotides agree with TRBD1. The V and J ends lost 8 bases and 7 bases, in that order; junction bases with no gene match: 4. This CDR3 contains 12 residues. CDR1 SNHLY and CDR2 FYNNEI come from the germline V gene. The CDR3 is CASDRGLGEAFF. CDR3 sequence (DNA): TGTGCCAGCGACAGGGGGCTCGGTGAAGCTTTCTTT.

This clone was found a few times. The chain is built from TRBV7-8 and TRBJ1-2; D is unresolved. Trimming left V 2 bases short and J 0 bases short, with 10 bases between. CDR3 length: 15 amino acids. In germline, CDR1 is SGHVS, CDR2 FQNEAQ. CDR3 region: CASSLLGLTNYGYTF. DNA of the CDR3: TGTGCCAGCAGCTTATTGGGCCTCACTAACTATGGCTACACCTTC.

The rearrangement links TRBV19 to TRBJ1-2; 7 nucleotides agree with TRBD1. This CDR3 has 17 amino acids. Germline CDR1 and CDR2: LNHDA and SQIVND (reference sequence). Unmatched junction bases numbered 15, after V lost 4 bases and J lost 4 bases. The CDR3 protein is CASSTDRTPTGGYGYTF. The CDR3 nucleotides read TGTGCCAGTAGTACGGACAGGACCCCTACCGGAGGCTATGGCTACACCTTC.